This entry lists 14 T cell receptor beta chains sequenced from one sample in a study of CD8+ T cells in alopecia areata. cDNA prepared by RNA extraction and subsequent reverse transcription served as the template for sequencing. The method was immunoSEQ multiplex PCR; TCRdb's version includes in-frame clones alone and lacks a portion of them. The data show 150,000 or so clones, 40% to 50% seen once. Sequencing was carried out using CD4+ T cells sorted from blood. The receptor set was obtained from a human donor with alopecia areata.

This clone was detected a few times. V gene TRBV30 combines with J gene TRBJ1-2, with D unclear. The germline V gene encodes CDR1 GTSNPN and CDR2 SVGIG (reference sequence). Trimming pared 2 bases from V and 8 bases from J, leaving 15 bases between. The CDR3 is 13 amino acids. The CDR3: CAWSNGLLSGYTF. The CDR3 nucleotides read TGTGCCTGGAGTAATGGTCTTTTGAGCGGCTACACCTTC. The full variable domain, with the rest looked up from reference TRBV30 and TRBJ1-2, is SQTIHQWPATLVQPVGSPLSLECTVEGTSNPNLYWYRQAAGRGLQLLFYSVGIGQISSEVPQNLSASRPQDRQFILSSKKLLLSDSGFYLCAWSNGLLSGYTFGSGTRLTVV.

This clone was detected only a few times. The chain couples TRBV10-3 to TRBJ2-7, with TRBD1 identical over 9 bases. The ends lost 11 bases at V and 2 bases at J; junction bases unmatched: 13. From germline, CDR1 is ENHRY and CDR2 SYGVKD. CDR3 size: 15 residues. The CDR3 spells CAVTLGDRETYEQYF. CDR3 coding DNA: TGTGCCGTGACCCTCGGGGACAGGGAAACCTACGAGCAGTACTTC.

The V and J genes are TRBV6-6 and TRBJ2-7; D ambiguous. Germline V gives CDR1 MNHNY, CDR2 SVGAGI (reference sequence). The CDR3 loop spans 12 amino acids. V was shortened by 5 bases and J by 2 bases, with 7 bases between the two germline ends. The CDR3 region is CASSPTPYEQYF. CDR3 in DNA: TGTGCCAGCAGTCCTACTCCCTACGAGCAGTACTTC.

The chain carries TRBV9 and TRBJ1-1; the D gene is possibly TRBD1 (5 bases). Germline CDR1 SGDLS, CDR2 YYNGEE. The V gene lost 0 bases and the J gene lost 5 bases, with 11 bases spanning the gap. The CDR3 is made up of 14 amino acids. Here the CDR3 reads CASSVGPGGTEAFF. The CDR3, as DNA: TGTGCCAGCAGCGTAGGCCCGGGGGGAACTGAAGCTTTCTTT.

The V call is TRBV5-4, the J call TRBJ2-5, with TRBD2 identical over 11 bases. Germline loops: CDR1 SGHNT, CDR2 YYREEE (reference sequence). This CDR3 region has 14 residues. Trimming at V came to 5 bases and at J to 5 bases, leaving 5 bases not matched to a gene. The CDR3 is CASSSGRGLETQYF. The CDR3 nucleotides are TGTGCCAGCAGTAGCGGGAGGGGGTTGGAGACCCAGTACTTC.

This clone was seen a single time. This chain links TRBV5-4 with TRBJ2-1; D ambiguous. The CDR3 extends over 13 amino acids. The germline V gene has CDR1 SGHNT and CDR2 YYREEE (reference sequence). Deletions cut 2 bases from V and 8 bases from J, with 11 bases between. CDR3 sequence: CASSFPARDEQFF. In DNA form, the CDR3 reads TGTGCCAGCAGCTTCCCTGCTAGGGATGAGCAGTTCTTC.

V is TRBV5-1 and J is TRBJ2-6; 7 bases map to TRBD1. CDR1 is SGHRS and CDR2 is YFSETQ in the germline V gene. This CDR3 spans 16 amino acids. V lost 1 base to trimming and J lost 2 bases; unmatched junction nucleotides: 3. Here the CDR3 reads CASSLTTGTGANVLTF. CDR3 DNA: TGCGCCAGCAGCTTGACGACAGGGACTGGGGCCAACGTCCTGACTTTC.

The rearrangement uses TRBV19 and TRBJ2-7, with D unclear. The CDR3 extends over 12 amino acids. Germline CDR1 reads LNHDA; CDR2 reads SQIVND (reference sequence). V was trimmed by 10 bases and J by 7 bases, leaving 17 bases between them. Here the CDR3 reads CATKGPTREQYF. The CDR3, as DNA: TGTGCCACCAAGGGCCCAACGAGGGAGCAGTACTTC. Full variable domain (rest looked up from reference TRBV19 and TRBJ2-7): DGGITQSPKYLFRKEGQNVTLSCEQNLNHDAMYWYRQDPGQGLRLIYYSQIVNDFQKGDIAEGYSVSREKKESFPLTVTSAQKNPTAFYLCATKGPTREQYFGPGTRLTVT.

This clone turned up a few times. The genes are TRBV6-5 and TRBJ2-7; 10 positions agree with TRBD1. The CDR3 spans 14 residues. The germline gives CDR1 MNHEY, CDR2 SVGAGI. V shed 7 bases and J 7 bases; nucleotides not matched to a gene: 10. CDR3 bases: TGTGCCAGCACCCCCGACAGGGGGCAGGGAGAGCAGTACTTC. Residues: CASTPDRGQGEQYF.

This clone has more than one count but fewer than ten. The V gene is TRBV2, the J gene TRBJ2-7; a possible D gene is TRBD2 (5 bases). The germline V gene has CDR1 SNHLY and CDR2 FYNNEI. This CDR3 comprises 12 residues. Deletions cut 4 bases from V and 3 bases from J, with 7 bases between. CDR3 DNA: TGTGCCAGCAGTGTTGAGGGCTACGAGCAGTACTTC. It translates to CASSVEGYEQYF.

A few counts support this clone. The CDR3 DNA sequence: TGTGCCAGCAGCCGTGTGAACACCGGGGAGCTGTTTTTT. Its translation: CASSRVNTGELFF. V gene TRBV14 combines with J gene TRBJ2-2; D not resolved. This CDR3 is 13 amino acids long. Trimming shortened V by 4 bases and J by 1 base, and 4 bases separated the two germline ends. In germline, CDR1 is SGHDN, CDR2 FVKESK.

This clone was observed a handful of times. J is TRBJ1-2 and V is TRBV29-1, with D possibly matching TRBD1 (5 bases). Per the germline V gene, CDR1 is SQVTM and CDR2 is ANQGSEA. The V end lost 8 bases, the J end lost 4 bases, and 26 bases lay between the germline ends. CDR3 length: 16 amino acids. In DNA, the CDR3 is TGCAGCACTGGTAATCCCCGAGGGGCGTCATCCTATGGCTACACCTTC. This sequence encodes CSTGNPRGASSYGYTF.

The V gene is TRBV29-1, the J gene TRBJ1-2, with 9 bases matching TRBD1. The CDR3 has 11 residues. J gave up 6 bases and V 4 bases, and 0 bases lay outside the gene matches. Germline V gives CDR1 SQVTM, CDR2 ANQGSEA. Written as DNA, the CDR3 is TGCAGCGTTGGGACAGGGGATGGCTACACCTTC. As protein: CSVGTGDGYTF. The full variable domain, rest sourced from reference TRBV29-1 and TRBJ1-2, is SAVISQKPSRDICQRGTSLTIQCQVDSQVTMMFWYRQQPGQSLTLIATANQGSEATYESGFVIDKFPISRPNLTFSTLTVSNMSPEDSSIYLCSVGTGDGYTFGSGTRLTVV.

The V gene is TRBV29-1, the J gene TRBJ1-1; a possible D gene is TRBD1 (5 bases). CDR1 and CDR2 (germline): SQVTM, ANQGSEA. The CDR3 has 13 amino acids. V lost 1 base and J lost 3, with 9 bases in between. CDR3 amino acids: CSVEVIQDTEAFF. Written as DNA, the CDR3 is TGCAGCGTTGAAGTCATACAGGACACTGAAGCTTTCTTT.